This note documents a single T cell receptor (beta chain) sequence. No antigen is known for it. Profiling relied on immunoSEQ multiplex PCR, and the TCRdb table lists in-frame clones only, not all of them. The repertoire holds tens of thousands of clones, with 87% as singletons. The data were obtained in a study of graft-versus-host responses after intestinal transplantation. Whole-study context: Recipients were given multivisceral, liver-intestinal, or isolated intestinal transplants. All recipients were given anti-thymocyte globulin induction, and tacrolimus and steroids were then administered for around three years. Findings of the study overall: High graft-versus-host to host-versus-graft clonal ratios were seen in allografts of patients with graft-donor T cell macrochimerism. Recipient-marrow GvH clones were detected, some having first appeared in ileum or blood.

V lost 0 bases and J lost 7, with 9 bases in between. The CDR3 loop spans 14 amino acids. Germline V CDR1 and CDR2: MNHNY, SVGAGI (reference sequence). Lymphocytes (intraepithelial and lamina propria) were released by processing the graft tissue. Specimen: ileum tissue, collected almost 210 days after intestinal transplant. This receptor was identified in a human patient who received an intestinal transplant, so some T cells may come from the graft donor. The chain is built from TRBV6-6 and TRBJ2-2, with unresolved D. The CDR3 is CASSYSVGFGELFF. CDR3 bases: TGTGCCAGCAGTTACTCGGTTGGCTTCGGGGAGCTGTTTTTT.